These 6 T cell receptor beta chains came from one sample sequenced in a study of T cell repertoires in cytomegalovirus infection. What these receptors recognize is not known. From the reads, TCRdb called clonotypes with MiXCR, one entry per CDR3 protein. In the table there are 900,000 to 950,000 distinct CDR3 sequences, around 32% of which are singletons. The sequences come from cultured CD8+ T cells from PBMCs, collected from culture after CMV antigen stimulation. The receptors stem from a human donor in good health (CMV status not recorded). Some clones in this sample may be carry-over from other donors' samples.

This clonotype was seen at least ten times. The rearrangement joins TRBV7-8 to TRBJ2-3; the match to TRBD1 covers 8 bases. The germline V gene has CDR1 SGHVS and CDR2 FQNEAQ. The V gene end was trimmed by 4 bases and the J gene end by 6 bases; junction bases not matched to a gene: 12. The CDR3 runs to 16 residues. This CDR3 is CASSYGTGRDADTQYF. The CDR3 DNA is TGTGCCAGCAGCTATGGGACAGGTCGGGATGCGGATACGCAGTATTTT.

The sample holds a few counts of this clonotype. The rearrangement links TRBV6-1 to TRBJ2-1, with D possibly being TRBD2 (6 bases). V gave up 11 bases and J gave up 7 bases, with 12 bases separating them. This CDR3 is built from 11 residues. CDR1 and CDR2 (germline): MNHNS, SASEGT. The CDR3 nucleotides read TGTGCCGGCGACGGAGGGAATGAGCAGTTCTTC. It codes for CAGDGGNEQFF.

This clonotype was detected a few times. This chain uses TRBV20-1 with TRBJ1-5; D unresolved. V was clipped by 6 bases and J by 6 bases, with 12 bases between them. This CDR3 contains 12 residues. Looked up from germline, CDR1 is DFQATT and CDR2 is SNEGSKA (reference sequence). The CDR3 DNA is TGCAGTGCGACCGCTCGGACTCAGCCCCAGCATTTT. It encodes CSATARTQPQHF.

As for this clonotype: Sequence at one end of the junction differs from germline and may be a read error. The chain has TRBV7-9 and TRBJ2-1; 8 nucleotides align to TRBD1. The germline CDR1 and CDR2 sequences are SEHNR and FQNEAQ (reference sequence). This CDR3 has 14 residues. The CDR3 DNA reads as TGTGCTAGCAGCTTACAGGGGGATTACAATGAGCAGTTCTTC. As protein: CASSLQGDYNEQFF.

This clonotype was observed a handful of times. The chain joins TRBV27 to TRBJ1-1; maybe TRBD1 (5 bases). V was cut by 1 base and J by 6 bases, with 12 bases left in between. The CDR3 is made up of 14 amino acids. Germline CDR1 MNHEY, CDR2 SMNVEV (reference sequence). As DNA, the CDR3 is TGTGCCAGCAGTTTATTGGGGGGTGTGGCTGAAGCTTTCTTT. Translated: CASSLLGGVAEAFF.

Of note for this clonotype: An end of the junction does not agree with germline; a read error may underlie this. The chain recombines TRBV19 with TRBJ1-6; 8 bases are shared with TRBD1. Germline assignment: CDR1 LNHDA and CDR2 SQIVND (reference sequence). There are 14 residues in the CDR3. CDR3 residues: CASVAGGYNSSLHF. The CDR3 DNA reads TGTGCCAGTGTCGCAGGGGGCTATAATTCATCCCTCCACTTT.